This TCR beta chain emerged from a study of blood T cell repertoires in COVID-19. The CDR3 consists of 14 residues. Germline CDR1 and CDR2: SGHRS and YFSETQ. V lost 1 base to trimming and J lost 7 bases; unmatched junction nucleotides: 2. The repertoire was sequenced with immunoSEQ multiplex PCR; TCRdb's copy has only in-frame clones and lacks some. The table records over 85,000 clones, approximately 85% of them present only once. The material sequenced was peripheral blood. The origin of this receptor is a woman in her sixties or seventies with acute or convalescent COVID-19. The chain uses TRBV5-1 and TRBJ2-1; 10 bases are shared with TRBD2. CDR3 sequence reads: CASSLQRGGNEQFF. CDR3 coding DNA: TGCGCCAGCAGCTTGCAGCGGGGGGGTAATGAGCAGTTCTTC.